This entry lists 22 T cell receptor beta chains sequenced from one sample in a study of cytomegalovirus exposure and HLA in healthy donors. PCR amplification relied on 60 Vbeta primers (plus 13 Jbeta primers). Clones were sequenced by immunoSEQ multiplex PCR, and TCRdb holds only the in-frame ones, with some missing. The repertoire holds roughly 130,000 clones, with roughly 80% as singletons. The sequenced material came from PBMCs. These receptors originate from a man aged 35-49 years in good health and CMV-seronegative.

The chain links TRBV25-1 to TRBJ2-3; 10 bases are a match to TRBD1. Trimming at V came to 3 bases and at J to 5 bases, leaving 8 bases not matched to a gene. CDR1 and CDR2 from the germline V gene are MGHDK and SYGVNS. This CDR3 spans 16 amino acids. CDR3 sequence: CASSDLGTGEGDTQYF. CDR3 DNA: TGTGCCAGCAGTGACCTAGGGACAGGGGAGGGAGATACGCAGTATTTT.

The genes are TRBV5-1 and TRBJ1-1; TRBD1 matches 11 bases. V shed 0 bases, J shed 4 bases, and the junction held 2 bases outside the gene matches. The CDR3 is 15 residues long. CDR1 is SGHRS and CDR2 is YFSETQ in the germline V gene. The CDR3 DNA is TGCGCCAGCAGCTTGGAGGGACAGGGGGGCACTGAAGCTTTCTTT. This codes for CASSLEGQGGTEAFF. Filled out from reference TRBV5-1 and TRBJ1-1, the complete variable domain reads KAGVTQTPRYLIKTRGQQVTLSCSPISGHRSVSWYQQTPGQGLQFLFEYFSETQRNKGNFPGRFSGRQFSNSRSEMNVSTLELGDSALYLCASSLEGQGGTEAFFGQGTRLTVV.

The CDR3 protein is CASSPSGTVNTEAFF. For the CDR3, the DNA is TGTGCCAGCAGCCCATCCGGGACAGTGAACACTGAAGCTTTCTTT. This chain connects TRBV7-2 to TRBJ1-1; 7 nucleotides align to TRBD1. V lost 5 bases, J lost 0 bases, and 6 bases stayed unmatched. Germline V lookup: CDR1 SGHTA, CDR2 FQGNSA. There are 15 residues in the CDR3. Looking up the rest from reference TRBV7-2 and TRBJ1-1 gives the full variable domain: GAGVSQSPSNKVTEKGKDVELRCDPISGHTALYWYRQSLGQGLEFLIYFQGNSAPDKSGLPSDRFSAERTGGSVSTLTIQRTQQEDSAVYLCASSPSGTVNTEAFFGQGTRLTVV.

V usage is TRBV28 and J usage is TRBJ2-7, with D tentatively TRBD2 (7 bases). CDR1 MDHEN and CDR2 SYDVKM come from the germline V gene. V was cut by 7 bases and J by 2 bases, with 15 bases left in between. This CDR3 region has 14 residues. The CDR3 DNA follows: TGTGCCAGCACCCGCCAAGGGGGGGCCTACGAGCAGTACTTC. As protein: CASTRQGGAYEQYF.

The chain has TRBV7-9 and TRBJ1-2, with D hard to call. Germline CDR1 and CDR2: SEHNR and FQNEAQ (reference sequence). This CDR3 has 12 residues. V was cut by 6 bases and J by 8 bases, with 13 bases left in between. The CDR3 sequence is CASRSSGSGYTF. The CDR3 DNA reads as TGTGCCAGCAGATCATCGGGGAGCGGCTACACCTTC.

J is TRBJ2-5 and V is TRBV5-4; 7 bases line up with TRBD2. Germline-derived CDR1 and CDR2 are SGHNT and YYREEE (reference sequence). The V and J ends lost 4 bases and 1 base, in that order; junction bases with no gene match: 10. This CDR3 has 16 amino acids. The CDR3 region has the DNA TGTGCCAGCAGCCTGCGGACTAGAGGGGTCCAAGAGACCCAGTACTTC. Amino acids: CASSLRTRGVQETQYF.

CDR3: CASSSGQGVETQYF. DNA for the CDR3: TGTGCCAGCAGCTCTGGACAGGGAGTGGAGACCCAGTACTTC. J is TRBJ2-5 and V is TRBV11-1; 8 nucleotides agree with TRBD1. The CDR3 has 14 amino acids. The V gene end was trimmed by 4 bases and the J gene end by 5 bases; junction bases not matched to a gene: 6. Germline-derived CDR1 and CDR2 are SGHAT and FQDESV (reference sequence).

In its sample, this clone was seen once. V is TRBV5-1 and J is TRBJ2-1; TRBD2 might be the D (5 bases). This CDR3 comprises 14 residues. Trimming pared 1 base from V and 3 bases from J, leaving 8 bases between. CDR1 and CDR2 from the germline V gene are SGHRS and YFSETQ. The CDR3, as DNA: TGCGCCAGCAGCTTGTTCGGGGACTACAATGAGCAGTTCTTC. Encoded protein: CASSLFGDYNEQFF.

The chain uses TRBV27 and TRBJ2-7; the match to TRBD1 covers 7 bases. Germline lookup yields CDR1 MNHEY and CDR2 SMNVEV (reference sequence). The J segment lost 3 bases and the V segment lost 4 bases, leaving 6 bases of the junction unmatched. The CDR3 totals 14 residues. Here the CDR3 DNA reads TGTGCCAGCAGTTCCTCGGGACAGAGCTACGAGCAGTACTTC. Its protein product is CASSSSGQSYEQYF.

The rearrangement joins TRBV28 to TRBJ1-1; tentative D call: TRBD1 (6 bases). Trimming took off 10 bases at V and 4 bases at J, with 16 bases between the two ends. Germline loops: CDR1 MDHEN, CDR2 SYDVKM. There are 13 residues in the CDR3. The DNA of the CDR3 is TGTGCCACCCAGGGGCACGTCGGCACTGAAGCTTTCTTT. Residues: CATQGHVGTEAFF. Using reference TRBV28 and TRBJ1-1 for the parts outside the CDR3, the full variable domain is DVKVTQSSRYLVKRTGEKVFLECVQDMDHENMFWYRQDPGLGLRLIYFSYDVKMKEKGDIPEGYSVSREKKERFSLILESASTNQTSMYLCATQGHVGTEAFFGQGTRLTVV.

The rearrangement uses TRBV13 and TRBJ2-5; 7 bases align to TRBD2. The germline V gene encodes CDR1 PRHDT and CDR2 FYEKMQ (reference sequence). The CDR3 loop spans 18 amino acids. With V trimmed by 1 base and J by 4 bases, 15 bases remained unmatched. CDR3 sequence reads: CASSLVGRRERDLETQYF. The CDR3 region has the DNA TGTGCCAGCAGCTTAGTGGGGAGGCGGGAGCGAGATTTAGAGACCCAGTACTTC.

The chain employs TRBV5-4 and TRBJ2-7; maybe TRBD2 (6 bases). V shed 4 bases and J shed 9 bases, with 20 bases lying between them. This CDR3 has 14 amino acids. Germline V gene data show CDR1 as SGHNT and CDR2 as YYREEE (reference sequence). The CDR3 loop reads CASSPTGSRTGQYV. CDR3 DNA sequence: TGTGCCAGCAGCCCAACCGGGAGCCGAACCGGGCAGTACGTC.

This chain links TRBV6-6 with TRBJ2-5; TRBD1 aligns across 10 bases. After removal of 5 bases from V and 5 bases from J, the junction contained 8 bases not matched to a gene. The CDR3 loop spans 15 amino acids. Germline values: CDR1 MNHNY, CDR2 SVGAGI (reference sequence). The CDR3 DNA is TGTGCCAGCAGTCGTCCGGGACAGGGGCTGGAGACCCAGTACTTC. Its translation: CASSRPGQGLETQYF.

This clone was seen once. This chain uses TRBV5-1 with TRBJ2-7, with a tentative D call TRBD2 (5 bases). V shed 7 bases and J shed 0 bases, with 14 bases lying between them. In germline, CDR1 is SGHRS, CDR2 YFSETQ. The CDR3 spans 14 residues. This chain's CDR3 is CASSDSYPSYEQYF. The DNA for the CDR3 is TGCGCCAGCTCGGACTCCTACCCCTCCTACGAGCAGTACTTC.

This chain uses TRBV28 with TRBJ2-5, with D possibly being TRBD1 (6 bases). Germline CDR1 is MDHEN and CDR2 is SYDVKM. Trimming removed 3 bases at V and 2 bases at J, with 7 bases between. The CDR3 covers 13 residues. The chain's CDR3 is CASSFRGQETQYF. The CDR3 nucleotides read TGTGCCAGCAGTTTCAGGGGTCAAGAGACCCAGTACTTC.

In this sample, this clone turned up once. The rearrangement links TRBV6-4 to TRBJ2-3, with 8 positions matching TRBD2. Germline V CDR1 and CDR2: MRHNA, SNTAGT. V lost 6 bases, J lost 5 bases, and 10 bases stayed unmatched. CDR3 size: 15 residues. In DNA, the CDR3 is TGTGCCAGCAGAGCCAGCGGGAGTGTCTTAGATACGCAGTATTTT. This codes for CASRASGSVLDTQYF.

The chain combines TRBV5-4 with TRBJ1-1; 7 nucleotides align to TRBD1. Germline V gene lookup returns CDR1 SGHNT and CDR2 YYREEE (reference sequence). The CDR3 consists of 16 residues. Germline trimming cut 0 bases from V and 3 bases from J; bases unmatched to any gene: 8. This chain's CDR3 is CASSLARTGGDTEAFF. CDR3 in DNA: TGTGCCAGCAGCTTGGCCCGGACAGGTGGGGACACTGAAGCTTTCTTT.

This sequence joins TRBV9 and TRBJ2-7; D may be TRBD2 (5 bases). Germline loops: CDR1 SGDLS, CDR2 YYNGEE. CDR3 length: 14 amino acids. V lost 5 bases, J lost 7 bases, and 19 bases lay in between. The CDR3 DNA reads TGTGCCAGCAGTCCCAACCCGGTTACGGGGGAGCAGTACTTC. It translates to CASSPNPVTGEQYF.

The gene calls are TRBV10-2 and TRBJ2-3; 11 positions agree with TRBD1. The CDR3 covers 16 residues. V shed 4 bases, J shed 7 bases, and the junction held 10 bases outside the gene matches. From germline, CDR1 is WSHSY and CDR2 SAAADI. Written as DNA, the CDR3 is TGCGCCAGCAGTGCCCCCTCGGGACAGGGGGGAAATACGCAGTATTTT. Protein product: CASSAPSGQGGNTQYF.

J is TRBJ2-7 and V is TRBV7-9; no clear D gene. Germline CDR1 is SEHNR and CDR2 is FQNEAQ (reference sequence). The CDR3 is 12 amino acids. The ends were cut back, 0 bases at V and 2 bases at J, with 2 bases in the middle. The CDR3: CASSLAAYEQYF. The CDR3 DNA is TGTGCCAGCAGCTTAGCCGCCTACGAGCAGTACTTC.

This clone has just one count. The V gene is TRBV10-3, the J gene TRBJ2-7, with 10 positions matching TRBD1. J lost 3 bases, V lost 0 bases, and 2 bases had no gene match. Germline loops: CDR1 ENHRY, CDR2 SYGVKD. This CDR3 has 15 amino acids. CDR3 loop: CAISESGTGVYEQYF. CDR3 bases: TGTGCCATCAGTGAGTCGGGGACAGGGGTCTACGAGCAGTACTTC.

The chain links TRBV6-6 to TRBJ2-3; D perhaps matches TRBD2 (6 bases). The CDR3 covers 15 residues. V was shortened by 7 bases and J by 6 bases, with 20 bases between the two germline ends. CDR1 MNHNY and CDR2 SVGAGI come from the germline V gene (reference sequence). The CDR3, as DNA: TGTGCCAGCAATAACCAGGCGGGAAATGCCGATACGCAGTATTTT. It codes for CASNNQAGNADTQYF.